This paragraph covers one T cell receptor (beta chain) sequence. No antigen is known for it. TCRdb passed the reads through MiXCR, listing each CDR3 protein once. This table has fewer than 550,000 distinct CDR3 sequences, around 32% appearing once. This sample is part of a study of T cell repertoires in cytomegalovirus infection. Study-wide background: It can be stated that public TCR beta signatures indicated CMV infection as well as a matching HLA type.

The study, taken as a whole, reports: Identification of carriers of CMV plus the relevant HLA was performed using cumulative public TCR beta family frequency. The response measured ex vivo was dominated by TCR beta clonotypes (HLA-C-restricted and CMV-specific).

This CDR3 is built from 13 residues. Germline V lookup: CDR1 DFQATT, CDR2 SNEGSKA (reference sequence). Trimming removed 6 bases from V and 6 bases from J, with 15 bases in between. The source of this sequence is a human donor in good health (CMV status not recorded). Some clones in this sample may be carry-over from other donors' samples. J is TRBJ1-5 and V is TRBV20-1; TRBD1 might be the D (6 bases). Sequencing was done on a sample of PBMCs. CDR3 sequence: CSAPRGAGQPQHF. CDR3 coding DNA: TGCAGTGCCCCGAGGGGGGCGGGTCAGCCCCAGCATTTT.